These 3 T cell receptor beta chains came from one sample sequenced in a study of T-cell reconstitution after alpha-beta-depleted transplantation in children. Molecular barcoding with unique molecular identifiers was used for the TCRbeta library. TCRdb analysed the PCR reads with MiXCR anew, one entry per CDR3 protein. The sample has 600,000 or so distinct CDR3 sequences, 20% to 25% seen once. This material consisted of PBMCs, mostly from graft donor cells, taken 360 days after TCRalphabeta/CD19-depleted stem cell transplant. All receptors come from a boy under two years old who had a stem cell transplant for acute myeloid leukemia, so the T cells may come from the graft donor.

This clonotype was observed at least ten times. This chain connects TRBV12-3 or TRBV12-4 to TRBJ2-4; TRBD1 aligns across 8 bases. This CDR3 is 15 amino acids long. V trimming: 6 bases; J trimming: 8 bases; junction bases outside the gene matches: 12. The CDR3 loop reads CASSLIQGALDIQYF. The DNA of the CDR3 is TGTGCCAGCAGCTTGATCCAGGGGGCCTTGGACATTCAGTACTTC.

CDR3 loop: CASSLAEQGALHF. The CDR3, as DNA: TGTGCCAGCAGTTTAGCGGAGCAGGGGGCCCTCCACTTT. The chain employs TRBV12-3 or TRBV12-4 and TRBJ1-6; 7 positions match TRBD1. V lost 0 bases and J lost 14; bases outside the gene matches: 4. The CDR3 length is 13 residues.

This clonotype was seen a handful of times. V and J are TRBV7-9 and TRBJ2-1, with 7 bases that match TRBD1. CDR3 length: 14 residues. CDR1 and CDR2 from the germline V gene are SEHNR and FQNEAQ (reference sequence). V lost 11 bases, J lost 8 bases, and 15 bases stayed unmatched. The CDR3 DNA follows: TGTGCCGGCCGACAGGGATCGATGGCCGATGAGCAGTTCTTC. Translating it yields CAGRQGSMADEQFF.